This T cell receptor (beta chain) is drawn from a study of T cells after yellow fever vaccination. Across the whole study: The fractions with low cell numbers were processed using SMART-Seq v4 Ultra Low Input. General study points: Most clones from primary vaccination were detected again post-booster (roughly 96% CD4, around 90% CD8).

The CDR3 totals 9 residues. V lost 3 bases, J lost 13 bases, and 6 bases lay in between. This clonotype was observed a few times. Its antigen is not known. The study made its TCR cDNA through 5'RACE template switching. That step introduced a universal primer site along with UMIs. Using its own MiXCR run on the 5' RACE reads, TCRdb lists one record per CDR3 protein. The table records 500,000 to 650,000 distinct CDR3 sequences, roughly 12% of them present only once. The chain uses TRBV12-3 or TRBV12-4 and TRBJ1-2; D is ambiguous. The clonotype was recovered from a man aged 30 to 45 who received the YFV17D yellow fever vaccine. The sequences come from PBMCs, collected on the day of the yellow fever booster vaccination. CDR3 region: CASSFPATF. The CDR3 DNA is TGTGCCAGCAGTTTCCCCGCCACCTTC.